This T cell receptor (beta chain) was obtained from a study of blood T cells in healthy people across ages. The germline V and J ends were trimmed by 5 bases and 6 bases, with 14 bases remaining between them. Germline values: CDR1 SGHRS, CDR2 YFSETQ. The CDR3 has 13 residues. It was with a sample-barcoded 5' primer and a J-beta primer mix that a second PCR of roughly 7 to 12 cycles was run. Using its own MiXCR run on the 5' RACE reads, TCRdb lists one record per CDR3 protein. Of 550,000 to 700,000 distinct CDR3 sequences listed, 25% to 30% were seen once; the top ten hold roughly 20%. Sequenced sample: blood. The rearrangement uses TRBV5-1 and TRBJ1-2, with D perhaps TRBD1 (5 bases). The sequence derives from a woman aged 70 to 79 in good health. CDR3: CASSFGPGDGYTF. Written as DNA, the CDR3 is TGCGCCAGCAGTTTTGGTCCGGGGGATGGCTACACCTTC.